The clone carrying this T cell receptor (beta chain) was found once. No antigen is known for it. The data originate from a study of cytomegalovirus exposure and HLA in healthy donors. Study observations and caveats: In a later analysis, TCR beta V- and J-gene trimming was associated with a missense DCLRE1C variant.

Samples came from healthy bone marrow donors. Although they were nominally healthy when sampled, donors likely had unrecorded immune exposures. Germline assignment: CDR1 SQVTM and CDR2 ANQGSEA. Germline trimming cut 3 bases from V and 9 bases from J; bases unmatched to any gene: 7. The CDR3 is made up of 12 amino acids. PCR employed 60 Vbeta and 13 Jbeta primers. TCRdb's copy holds only in-frame clones and misses some; the assay was immunoSEQ multiplex PCR. The sample records under 200,000 clones, about four fifths being singletons. Material: PBMCs. This TCR came from a woman in her fifties or sixties in good health and CMV-seropositive. The chain uses TRBV29-1 and TRBJ2-7, with 8 nucleotides matching TRBD1. The CDR3 loop is CSVESGGAGQYF. CDR3 DNA sequence: TGCAGCGTTGAGTCAGGGGGCGCTGGGCAGTACTTC.